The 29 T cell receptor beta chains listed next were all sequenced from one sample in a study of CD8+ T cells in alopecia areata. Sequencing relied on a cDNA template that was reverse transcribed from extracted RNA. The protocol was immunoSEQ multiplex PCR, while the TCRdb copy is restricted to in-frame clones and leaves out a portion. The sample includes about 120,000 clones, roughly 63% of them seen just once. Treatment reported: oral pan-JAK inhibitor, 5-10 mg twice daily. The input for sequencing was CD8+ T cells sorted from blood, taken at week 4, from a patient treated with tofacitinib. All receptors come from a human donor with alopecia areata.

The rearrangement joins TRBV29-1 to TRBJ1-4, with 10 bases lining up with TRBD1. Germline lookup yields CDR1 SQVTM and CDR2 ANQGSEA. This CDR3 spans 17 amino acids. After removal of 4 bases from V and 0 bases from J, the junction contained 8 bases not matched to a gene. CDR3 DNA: TGCAGCGTTGGGGGACAGGGGACTAAGGCAACTAATGAAAAACTGTTTTTT. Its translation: CSVGGQGTKATNEKLFF.

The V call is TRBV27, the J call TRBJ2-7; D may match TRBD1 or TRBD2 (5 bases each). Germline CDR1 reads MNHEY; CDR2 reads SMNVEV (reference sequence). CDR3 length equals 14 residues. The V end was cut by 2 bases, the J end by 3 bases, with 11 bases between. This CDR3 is CASSLRDGYYEQYF. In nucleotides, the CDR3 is TGTGCCAGCAGTTTAAGGGACGGATACTACGAGCAGTACTTC.

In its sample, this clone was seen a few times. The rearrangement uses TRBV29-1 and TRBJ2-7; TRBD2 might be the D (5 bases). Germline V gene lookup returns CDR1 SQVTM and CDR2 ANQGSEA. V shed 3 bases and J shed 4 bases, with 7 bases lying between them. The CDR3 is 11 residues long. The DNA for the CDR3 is TGCAGCGTTGAGCGGGTTTACGAGCAGTACTTC. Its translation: CSVERVYEQYF.

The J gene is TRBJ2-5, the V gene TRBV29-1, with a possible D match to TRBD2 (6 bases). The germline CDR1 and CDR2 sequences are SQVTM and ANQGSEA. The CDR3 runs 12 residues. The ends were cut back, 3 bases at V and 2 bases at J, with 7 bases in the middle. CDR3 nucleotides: TGCAGCGTTGATCGGGGGCAAGAGACCCAGTACTTC. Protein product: CSVDRGQETQYF.

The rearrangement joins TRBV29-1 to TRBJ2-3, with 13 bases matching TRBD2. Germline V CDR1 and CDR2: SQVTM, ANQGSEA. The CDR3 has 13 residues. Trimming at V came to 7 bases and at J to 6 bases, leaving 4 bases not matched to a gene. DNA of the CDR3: TGCAGCGAAACTAGCGGGGGGGTGGATACGCAGTATTTT. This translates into CSETSGGVDTQYF.

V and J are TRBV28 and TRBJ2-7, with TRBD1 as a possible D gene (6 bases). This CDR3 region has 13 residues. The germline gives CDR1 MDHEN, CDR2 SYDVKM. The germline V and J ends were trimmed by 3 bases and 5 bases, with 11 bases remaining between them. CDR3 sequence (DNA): TGTGCCAGCAGTTTTCCTGGGGGCGACGAGCAGTACTTC. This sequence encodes CASSFPGGDEQYF. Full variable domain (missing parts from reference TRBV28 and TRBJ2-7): DVKVTQSSRYLVKRTGEKVFLECVQDMDHENMFWYRQDPGLGLRLIYFSYDVKMKEKGDIPEGYSVSREKKERFSLILESASTNQTSMYLCASSFPGGDEQYFGPGTRLTVT.

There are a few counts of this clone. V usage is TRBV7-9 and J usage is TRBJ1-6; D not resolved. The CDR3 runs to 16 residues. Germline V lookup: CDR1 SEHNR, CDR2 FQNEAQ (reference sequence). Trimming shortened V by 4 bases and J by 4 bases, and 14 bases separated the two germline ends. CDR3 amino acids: CASSSLGGGYNSPLHF. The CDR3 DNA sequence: TGTGCCAGCAGCTCCCTGGGTGGAGGGTATAATTCACCCCTCCACTTT.

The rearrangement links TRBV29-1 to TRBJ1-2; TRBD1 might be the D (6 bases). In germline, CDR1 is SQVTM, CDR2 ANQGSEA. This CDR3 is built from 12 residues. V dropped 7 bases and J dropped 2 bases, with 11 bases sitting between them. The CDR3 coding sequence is TGCAGCGCCATCCAGGGGAACTATGGCTACACCTTC. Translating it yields CSAIQGNYGYTF.

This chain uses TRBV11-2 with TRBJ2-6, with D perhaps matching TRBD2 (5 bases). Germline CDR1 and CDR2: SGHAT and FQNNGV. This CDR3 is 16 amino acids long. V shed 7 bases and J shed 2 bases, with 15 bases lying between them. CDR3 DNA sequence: TGTGCCAGCATGGGAGCACCAACCCCTGGGGCCAACGTCCTGACTTTC. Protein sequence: CASMGAPTPGANVLTF.

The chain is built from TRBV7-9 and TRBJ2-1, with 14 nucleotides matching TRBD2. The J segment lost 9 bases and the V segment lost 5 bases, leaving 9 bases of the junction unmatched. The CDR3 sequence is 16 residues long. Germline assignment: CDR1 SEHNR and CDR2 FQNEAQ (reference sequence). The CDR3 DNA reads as TGTGCCAGCAGCCCGCAGACTAGCGGGGGGGGGATTGAGCAGTTCTTC. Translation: CASSPQTSGGGIEQFF.

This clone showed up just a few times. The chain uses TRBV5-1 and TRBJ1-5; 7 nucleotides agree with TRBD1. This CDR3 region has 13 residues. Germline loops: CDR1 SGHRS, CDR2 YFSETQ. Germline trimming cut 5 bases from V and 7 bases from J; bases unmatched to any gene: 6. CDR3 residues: CASRIGGGQPQHF. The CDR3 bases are TGCGCCAGCAGAATAGGGGGCGGACAGCCCCAGCATTTT.

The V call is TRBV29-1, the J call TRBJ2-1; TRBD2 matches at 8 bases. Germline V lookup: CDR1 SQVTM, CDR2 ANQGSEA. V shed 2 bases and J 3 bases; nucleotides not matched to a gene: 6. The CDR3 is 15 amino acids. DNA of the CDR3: TGCAGCGTTGAATCGGGGGGGATATACTACAATGAGCAGTTCTTC. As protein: CSVESGGIYYNEQFF.

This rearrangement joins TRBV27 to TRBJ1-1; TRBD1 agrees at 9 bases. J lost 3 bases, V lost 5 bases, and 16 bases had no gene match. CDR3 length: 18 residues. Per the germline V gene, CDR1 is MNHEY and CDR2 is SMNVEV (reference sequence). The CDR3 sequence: CASSQTGGPSLMDTEAFF. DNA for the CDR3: TGTGCCAGCAGTCAAACAGGGGGCCCCTCTCTTATGGACACTGAAGCTTTCTTT.

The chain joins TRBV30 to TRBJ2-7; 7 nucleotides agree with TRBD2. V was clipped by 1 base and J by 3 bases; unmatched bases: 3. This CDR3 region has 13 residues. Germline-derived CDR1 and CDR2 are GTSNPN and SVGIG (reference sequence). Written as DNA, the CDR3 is TGTGCCTGGAGTGGCTCGGGGGGCTACGAGCAGTACTTC. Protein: CAWSGSGGYEQYF.

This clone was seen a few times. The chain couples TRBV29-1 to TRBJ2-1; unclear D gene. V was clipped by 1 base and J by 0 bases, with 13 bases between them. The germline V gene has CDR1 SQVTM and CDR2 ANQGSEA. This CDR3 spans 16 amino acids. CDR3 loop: CSVEGRPSFSYNEQFF. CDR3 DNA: TGCAGCGTTGAAGGTCGTCCCAGCTTCTCCTACAATGAGCAGTTCTTC.

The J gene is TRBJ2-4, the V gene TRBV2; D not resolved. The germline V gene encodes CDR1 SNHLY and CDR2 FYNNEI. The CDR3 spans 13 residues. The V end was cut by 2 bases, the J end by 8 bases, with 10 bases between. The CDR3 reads CASSESRADIQYF. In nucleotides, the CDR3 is TGTGCCAGCAGTGAATCTCGGGCGGACATTCAGTACTTC.

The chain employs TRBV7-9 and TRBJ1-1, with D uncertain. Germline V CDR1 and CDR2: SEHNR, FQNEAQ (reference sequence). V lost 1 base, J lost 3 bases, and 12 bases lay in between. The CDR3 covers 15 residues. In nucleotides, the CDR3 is TGTGCCAGCAGCTTAGGTAACCCGGCGGACACTGAAGCTTTCTTT. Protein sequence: CASSLGNPADTEAFF.

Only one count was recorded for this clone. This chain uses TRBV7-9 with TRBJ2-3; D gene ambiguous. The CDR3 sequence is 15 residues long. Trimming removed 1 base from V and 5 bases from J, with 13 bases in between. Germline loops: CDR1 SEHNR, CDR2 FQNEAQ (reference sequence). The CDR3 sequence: CASSLVSARLDTQYF. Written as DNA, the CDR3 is TGTGCCAGCAGCTTAGTTTCCGCCCGGTTAGATACGCAGTATTTT. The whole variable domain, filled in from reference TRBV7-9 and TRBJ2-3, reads DTGVSQNPRHKITKRGQNVTFRCDPISEHNRLYWYRQTLGQGPEFLTYFQNEAQLEKSRLLSDRFSAERPKGSFSTLEIQRTEQGDSAMYLCASSLVSARLDTQYFGPGTRLTVL.

This CDR3 reads CASSLLMVRTDTQYF. The CDR3 DNA is TGTGCCAGCAGCTTGTTGATGGTGCGCACAGATACGCAGTATTTT. This chain uses TRBV7-2 with TRBJ2-3; no clear D gene. This CDR3 region has 15 residues. V lost 3 bases and J 1 base, leaving 11 bases between the germline ends. Germline assignment: CDR1 SGHTA and CDR2 FQGNSA. Supplemented by reference TRBV7-2 and TRBJ2-3, the full variable domain reads GAGVSQSPSNKVTEKGKDVELRCDPISGHTALYWYRQSLGQGLEFLIYFQGNSAPDKSGLPSDRFSAERTGGSVSTLTIQRTQQEDSAVYLCASSLLMVRTDTQYFGPGTRLTVL.

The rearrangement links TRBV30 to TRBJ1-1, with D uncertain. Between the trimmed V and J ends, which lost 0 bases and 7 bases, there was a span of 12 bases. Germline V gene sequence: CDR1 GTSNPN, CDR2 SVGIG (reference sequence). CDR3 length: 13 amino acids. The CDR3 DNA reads TGTGCCTGGAGTGTACTCCCAGAGGTTGAAGCTTTCTTT. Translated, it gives CAWSVLPEVEAFF.

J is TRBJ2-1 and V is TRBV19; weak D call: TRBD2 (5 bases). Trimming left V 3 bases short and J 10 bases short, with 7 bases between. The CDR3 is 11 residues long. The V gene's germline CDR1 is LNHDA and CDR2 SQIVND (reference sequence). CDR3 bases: TGTGCCAGTAGTATTGGGAGCGAGCAGTTCTTC. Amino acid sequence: CASSIGSEQFF.

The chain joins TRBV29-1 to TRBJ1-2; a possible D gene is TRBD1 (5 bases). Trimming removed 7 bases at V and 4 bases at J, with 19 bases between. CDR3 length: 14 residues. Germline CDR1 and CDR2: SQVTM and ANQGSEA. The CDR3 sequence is CSGQSGEGAYGYTF. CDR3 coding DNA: TGCAGCGGCCAGTCGGGGGAGGGAGCCTATGGCTACACCTTC.

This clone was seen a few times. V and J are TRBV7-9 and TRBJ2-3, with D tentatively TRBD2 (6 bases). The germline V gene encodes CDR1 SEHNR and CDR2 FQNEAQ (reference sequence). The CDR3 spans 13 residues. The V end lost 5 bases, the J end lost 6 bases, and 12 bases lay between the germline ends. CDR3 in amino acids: CASSQGGSDTQYF. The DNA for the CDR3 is TGTGCCAGCAGCCAAGGAGGGTCGGATACGCAGTATTTT. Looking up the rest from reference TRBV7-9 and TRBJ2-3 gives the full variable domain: DTGVSQNPRHKITKRGQNVTFRCDPISEHNRLYWYRQTLGQGPEFLTYFQNEAQLEKSRLLSDRFSAERPKGSFSTLEIQRTEQGDSAMYLCASSQGGSDTQYFGPGTRLTVL.

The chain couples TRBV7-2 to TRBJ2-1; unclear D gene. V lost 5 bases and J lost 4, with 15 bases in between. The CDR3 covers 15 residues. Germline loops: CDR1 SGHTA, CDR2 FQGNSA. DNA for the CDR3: TGTGCCAGCAGCCACCCCTGGGCTTCTTACAATGAGCAGTTCTTC. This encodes CASSHPWASYNEQFF.

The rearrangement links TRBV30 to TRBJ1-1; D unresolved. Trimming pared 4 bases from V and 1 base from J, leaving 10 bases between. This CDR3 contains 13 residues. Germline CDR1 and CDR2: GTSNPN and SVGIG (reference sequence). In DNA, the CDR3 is TGTGCCTGGACTTCTGGAAGGAACACTGAAGCTTTCTTT. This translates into CAWTSGRNTEAFF. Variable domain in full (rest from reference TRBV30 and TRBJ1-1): SQTIHQWPATLVQPVGSPLSLECTVEGTSNPNLYWYRQAAGRGLQLLFYSVGIGQISSEVPQNLSASRPQDRQFILSSKKLLLSDSGFYLCAWTSGRNTEAFFGQGTRLTVV.

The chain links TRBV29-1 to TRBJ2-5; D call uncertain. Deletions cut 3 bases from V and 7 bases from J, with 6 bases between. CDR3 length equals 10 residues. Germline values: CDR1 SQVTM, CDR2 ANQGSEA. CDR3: CSVDLGTQYF. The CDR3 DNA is TGCAGCGTTGACCTCGGGACCCAGTACTTC.

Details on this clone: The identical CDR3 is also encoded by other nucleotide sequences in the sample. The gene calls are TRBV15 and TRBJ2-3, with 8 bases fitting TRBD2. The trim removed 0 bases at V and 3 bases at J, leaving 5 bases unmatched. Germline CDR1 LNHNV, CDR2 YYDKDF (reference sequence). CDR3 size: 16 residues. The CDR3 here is CATSRERGGGTDTQYF. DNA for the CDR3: TGTGCCACCAGCAGAGAACGCGGCGGGGGGACAGATACGCAGTATTTT.

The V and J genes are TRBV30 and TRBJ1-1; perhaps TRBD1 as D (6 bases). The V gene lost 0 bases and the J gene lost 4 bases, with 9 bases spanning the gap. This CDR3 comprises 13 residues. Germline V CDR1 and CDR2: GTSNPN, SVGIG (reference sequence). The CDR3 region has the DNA TGTGCCTGGAGTGTAGGGGGGACCACTGAAGCTTTCTTT. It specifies CAWSVGGTTEAFF. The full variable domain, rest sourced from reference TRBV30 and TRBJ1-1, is SQTIHQWPATLVQPVGSPLSLECTVEGTSNPNLYWYRQAAGRGLQLLFYSVGIGQISSEVPQNLSASRPQDRQFILSSKKLLLSDSGFYLCAWSVGGTTEAFFGQGTRLTVV.

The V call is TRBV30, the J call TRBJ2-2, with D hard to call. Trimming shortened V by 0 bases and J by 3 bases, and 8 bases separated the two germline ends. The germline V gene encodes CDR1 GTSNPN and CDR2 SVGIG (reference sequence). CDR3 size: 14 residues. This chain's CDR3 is CAWSVGLDTGELFF. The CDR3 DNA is TGTGCCTGGAGTGTAGGGTTGGACACCGGGGAGCTGTTTTTT.